The 22 T cell receptor beta chains in this list originate from one sample, sequenced in a study of OX40 agonist ivuxolimab in advanced cancers. Libraries were prepared by immunoSEQ multiplex PCR; TCRdb keeps only in-frame clonotypes and omits some of them. The table has 15,000 to 20,000 clones, 80% seen once; the top ten hold roughly 26%. The starting material was CD4+ or CD8+ T cells sorted from blood, obtained in a trial of the OX40 agonist ivuxolimab. The source is an adult with an advanced solid tumor such as melanoma, head and neck, liver or kidney cancer.

This clone came up once. The rearrangement joins TRBV4-1 to TRBJ2-6; a weak D match, TRBD1 (5 bases). CDR3 length: 18 amino acids. V was cut by 0 bases and J by 1 base, with 13 bases left in between. Germline loops: CDR1 MGHRA, CDR2 YSYEKL. The CDR3 DNA reads as TGCGCCAGCAGCCAAGATCGGGCCAGACAGTCTGGGGCCAACGTCCTGACTTTC. Its protein product is CASSQDRARQSGANVLTF.

This clone was recorded once. The chain carries TRBV7-8 and TRBJ1-5, with D maybe TRBD1 (6 bases). The germline V gene has CDR1 SGHVS and CDR2 FQNEAQ. V was pared by 5 bases and J by 6 bases, with 17 bases between. The length of the CDR3 is 15 residues. CDR3 nucleotides: TGTGCCAGCAGCCTCTATAGGGGGGGAGGTCAGCCCCAGCATTTT. This translates into CASSLYRGGGQPQHF.

The chain carries TRBV10-3 and TRBJ1-2; D is possibly TRBD1 (5 bases). V gave up 0 bases and J gave up 4 bases, with 12 bases separating them. The V gene's germline CDR1 is ENHRY and CDR2 SYGVKD. The CDR3 is 15 amino acids. The CDR3 nucleotides are TGTGCCATCAGTGAGTCAGTGGAGGGGAGCTATGGCTACACCTTC. Protein: CAISESVEGSYGYTF.

The rearrangement joins TRBV7-9 to TRBJ2-7; TRBD1 matches at 11 bases. The CDR3 covers 17 residues. Trimming took 5 bases from V and 3 from J; bases not matched to a gene: 12. Per the germline V gene, CDR1 is SEHNR and CDR2 is FQNEAQ (reference sequence). CDR3 nucleotides: TGTGCCAGCAGCCTAAACTCGGGACAGGGGGTTATCTACGAGCAGTACTTC. It translates to CASSLNSGQGVIYEQYF.

The chain recombines TRBV9 with TRBJ1-2, with D hard to call. V dropped 0 bases and J dropped 4 bases, with 13 bases sitting between them. CDR1 is SGDLS and CDR2 is YYNGEE in the germline V gene. The CDR3 runs to 15 residues. This CDR3 reads CASSVESQAVYGYTF. DNA for the CDR3: TGTGCCAGCAGCGTAGAGAGTCAGGCGGTCTATGGCTACACCTTC.

The gene calls are TRBV5-1 and TRBJ2-7; 7 nucleotides match TRBD1. The length of the CDR3 is 16 residues. V dropped 5 bases and J dropped 4; count of bases not matched to a gene: 15. Germline assignment: CDR1 SGHRS and CDR2 YFSETQ. CDR3 sequence: CASSPESTGLRYEQYF. The CDR3, as DNA: TGCGCCAGCAGTCCGGAATCGACAGGGTTGAGGTACGAGCAGTACTTC. Combining the CDR3 with reference TRBV5-1 and TRBJ2-7 gives the whole variable domain KAGVTQTPRYLIKTRGQQVTLSCSPISGHRSVSWYQQTPGQGLQFLFEYFSETQRNKGNFPGRFSGRQFSNSRSEMNVSTLELGDSALYLCASSPESTGLRYEQYFGPGTRLTVT.

V usage is TRBV5-1 and J usage is TRBJ1-1; D is perhaps TRBD1 (6 bases). V lost 4 bases and J lost 0, with 10 bases in between. CDR1 is SGHRS and CDR2 is YFSETQ in the germline V gene. This CDR3 has 14 amino acids. The CDR3 DNA is TGCGCCAGCAGCCAGGACAGTTTGAACACTGAAGCTTTCTTT. Translation gives CASSQDSLNTEAFF.

The chain links TRBV9 to TRBJ2-5; D gene unclear. The tail of the sequence fits TRBJ2-7 better, so the J call may be wrong. This CDR3 is built from 14 residues. The germline V gene encodes CDR1 SGDLS and CDR2 YYNGEE. The CDR3 region has the DNA TGTGCCAGCAGCGTAGCCGCCTATTCCTACGAGCAGTACTTC. Translating it yields CASSVAAYSYEQYF.

The V gene is TRBV7-2, the J gene TRBJ2-7; D not certain. CDR1 and CDR2 from the germline V gene are SGHTA and FQGNSA. This CDR3 comprises 13 residues. V shed 7 bases and J shed 0 bases, with 10 bases lying between them. CDR3 bases: TGTGCCAGCAAGGAAGGCGACTCCTACGAGCAGTACTTC. It specifies CASKEGDSYEQYF.

This rearrangement joins TRBV5-1 to TRBJ1-1, with D possibly being TRBD1 (5 bases). The CDR3 contains 13 residues. V lost 8 bases and J lost 1, with 12 bases in between. Germline values: CDR1 SGHRS, CDR2 YFSETQ. The CDR3 DNA reads TGCGCCAGTAGACCAGGACAGAACACTGAAGCTTTCTTT. Amino acid sequence: CASRPGQNTEAFF.

The rearrangement joins TRBV9 to TRBJ2-3; D gene uncertain. Deletions cut 0 bases from V and 1 base from J, with 6 bases between. The CDR3 loop spans 14 amino acids. The germline V gene encodes CDR1 SGDLS and CDR2 YYNGEE. The CDR3 DNA sequence: TGTGCCAGCAGCGTAGTTTATGGCACAGATACGCAGTATTTT. Translation: CASSVVYGTDTQYF.

This rearrangement joins TRBV27 to TRBJ2-3; 7 bases fit TRBD1. The germline CDR1 and CDR2 sequences are MNHEY and SMNVEV (reference sequence). V lost 3 bases, J lost 2 bases, and 8 bases stayed unmatched. This CDR3 has 16 residues. CDR3 sequence reads: CASSLKGGFITDTQYF. The DNA for the CDR3 is TGTGCCAGCAGTTTGAAAGGGGGCTTCATCACAGATACGCAGTATTTT.

The chain carries TRBV9 and TRBJ1-1; D remains ambiguous. The V and J ends lost 4 bases and 4 bases respectively, with 11 bases between them. Germline-derived CDR1 and CDR2 are SGDLS and YYNGEE. The CDR3 totals 13 residues. The CDR3 coding sequence is TGTGCCAGCAGCCCGGCGGTAGGCACTGAAGCTTTCTTT. It yields the protein CASSPAVGTEAFF. The complete variable domain, with remaining parts taken from reference TRBV9 and TRBJ1-1, reads DSGVTQTPKHLITATGQRVTLRCSPRSGDLSVYWYQQSLDQGLQFLIQYYNGEERAKGNILERFSAQQFPDLHSELNLSSLELGDSALYFCASSPAVGTEAFFGQGTRLTVV.

The CDR3 region has the DNA TGTGCCAGCAGTCGGACATCCTCTGTCTACGAGCAGTACTTC. This sequence encodes CASSRTSSVYEQYF. The chain is built from TRBV6-6 and TRBJ2-7; weak D call: TRBD1 (5 bases). This CDR3 has 14 residues. V was shortened by 5 bases and J by 3 bases, with 14 bases between the two germline ends. Germline CDR1 is MNHNY and CDR2 is SVGAGI (reference sequence).

By frequency in the sample, this clone is large. The chain joins TRBV7-9 to TRBJ2-5; D tentatively reads TRBD1 or TRBD2 (6 bases each). V was cut by 5 bases and J by 5 bases, with 9 bases left in between. This CDR3 comprises 12 residues. The germline V gene encodes CDR1 SEHNR and CDR2 FQNEAQ (reference sequence). CDR3 coding DNA: TGTGCCAGCAGCCAAGGGGGGGAGACCCAGTACTTC. This sequence encodes CASSQGGETQYF.

The rearrangement uses TRBV25-1 and TRBJ1-6; 9 nucleotides agree with TRBD1. Trimming took 5 bases from V and 0 from J; bases not matched to a gene: 5. The CDR3 totals 17 residues. Looked up from germline, CDR1 is MGHDK and CDR2 is SYGVNS. DNA of the CDR3: TGTGCCAGCAGTACGACGACAGGGGGCTCCTATAATTCACCCCTCCACTTT. Protein: CASSTTTGGSYNSPLHF.

This rearrangement joins TRBV28 to TRBJ2-5; D remains ambiguous. V was pared by 2 bases and J by 0 bases, with 7 bases between. The CDR3 has 14 residues. Germline CDR1 MDHEN, CDR2 SYDVKM. CDR3: CASSLRHNQETQYF. For the CDR3, the DNA is TGTGCCAGCAGTTTACGCCACAACCAAGAGACCCAGTACTTC.

This chain connects TRBV7-2 to TRBJ1-4; D is unclear. V shed 1 base and J shed 8 bases, with 11 bases lying between them. The CDR3 is 14 amino acids. Germline-derived CDR1 and CDR2 are SGHTA and FQGNSA. The CDR3 protein is CASSLVLGQEKLFF. The CDR3 DNA sequence: TGTGCCAGCAGCTTAGTGCTGGGTCAAGAAAAACTGTTTTTT.

V is TRBV5-5 and J is TRBJ2-2; D unclear. Trimming took off 4 bases at V and 5 bases at J, with 18 bases between the two ends. In germline, CDR1 is SGHKS, CDR2 YYEKEE (reference sequence). The CDR3 spans 16 residues. The chain's CDR3 is CASSPGRLSYTGELFF. In nucleotides, the CDR3 is TGTGCCAGCAGCCCCGGACGGCTATCTTATACCGGGGAGCTGTTTTTT.

In its sample, this clone was seen once. The chain has TRBV27 and TRBJ2-7, with 10 bases aligning to TRBD2. The J segment lost 5 bases and the V segment lost 2 bases, leaving 12 bases of the junction unmatched. The CDR3 is made up of 17 amino acids. In germline, CDR1 is MNHEY, CDR2 SMNVEV (reference sequence). This CDR3 reads CASSLGSGRARSHEQYF. The CDR3 DNA reads as TGTGCCAGCAGTTTAGGGAGCGGGAGGGCCCGATCGCACGAGCAGTACTTC.

This sequence joins TRBV4-1 and TRBJ2-3, with D hard to call. The germline V gene has CDR1 MGHRA and CDR2 YSYEKL. Trimming removed 3 bases at V and 7 bases at J, with 11 bases between. The CDR3 contains 13 residues. CDR3 loop: CASSQNLINTQYF. Here the CDR3 DNA reads TGCGCCAGCAGCCAGAACCTTATAAATACGCAGTATTTT.

The gene calls are TRBV4-2 and TRBJ1-2; 9 positions match TRBD1. This CDR3 is built from 15 residues. V shed 1 base, J shed 5 bases, and the junction held 5 bases outside the gene matches. The germline CDR1 and CDR2 sequences are LGHNA and YNFKEQ. This chain's CDR3 is CASSQGPGTGYGYTF. The CDR3 DNA is TGTGCCAGCAGCCAAGGCCCCGGGACAGGGTATGGCTACACCTTC.